One and the same sample provided the 3 T cell receptor beta chains below, sequenced in a study of T cell changes during pregnancy in multiple sclerosis. Method: immunoSEQ multiplex PCR; TCRdb's copy keeps in-frame clones and lacks some. The table lists tens of thousands of clones, around 92% of them singletons, with roughly 1.9% in the top ten. The sequences come from peripheral blood, collected in the third trimester of pregnancy. All receptors come from a female donor in good health, enrolled as a control in a pregnancy study.

The chain recombines TRBV19 with TRBJ1-5; TRBD1 matches at 7 bases. The germline V gene has CDR1 LNHDA and CDR2 SQIVND (reference sequence). This CDR3 is 16 amino acids long. Trimming at V came to 5 bases and at J to 3 bases, leaving 10 bases not matched to a gene. CDR3 region: CASSAMGQGDNQPQHF. The CDR3 coding sequence is TGTGCCAGTAGTGCCATGGGCCAGGGGGACAATCAGCCCCAGCATTTT.

As concerns this clone: Germline is not matched at one junction end, which may reflect a read error. The chain recombines TRBV30 with TRBJ2-2; D remains unclear. Germline CDR1 reads GTSNPN; CDR2 reads SVGIG (reference sequence). The CDR3 runs 11 residues. The CDR3, as DNA: TGTGCCTGGGCTCCATTGACGACTCCGGGTTTT. It specifies CAWAPLTTPGF.

This clone was seen only once. This chain joins TRBV4-3 and TRBJ2-3; no reliable D call. The CDR3 length is 14 residues. Germline V lookup: CDR1 LGHNA, CDR2 YSLEER. V gave up 0 bases and J gave up 2 bases, with 6 bases separating them. The chain's CDR3 is CASSQDRVTDTQYF. The CDR3 region has the DNA TGCGCCAGCAGCCAAGATCGGGTCACAGATACGCAGTATTTT.